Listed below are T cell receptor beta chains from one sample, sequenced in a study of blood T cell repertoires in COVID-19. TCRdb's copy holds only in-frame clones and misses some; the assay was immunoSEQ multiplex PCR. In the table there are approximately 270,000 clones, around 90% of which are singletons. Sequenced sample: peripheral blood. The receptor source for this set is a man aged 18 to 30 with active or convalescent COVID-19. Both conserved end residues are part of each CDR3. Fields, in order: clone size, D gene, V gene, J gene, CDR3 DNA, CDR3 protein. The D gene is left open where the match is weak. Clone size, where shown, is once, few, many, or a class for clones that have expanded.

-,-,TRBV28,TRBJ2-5,TGTGCCAGCAGCCCGATTAGCCAAGAGACCCAGTACTTC,CASSPISQETQYF
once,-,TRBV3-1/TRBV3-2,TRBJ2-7,TGTGCCAGCAGCCAAAGCAACTACGAGCAGTACTTC,CASSQSNYEQYF
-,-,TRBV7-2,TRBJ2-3,TGTGCCAGCAGCTTTACAACAACAGATACGCAGTATTTT,CASSFTTTDTQYF
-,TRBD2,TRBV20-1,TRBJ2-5,TGCAGTGCTAGTCCTATTCCGGGACTAGCGGCCCAAGAGACCCAGTACTTC,CSASPIPGLAAQETQYF
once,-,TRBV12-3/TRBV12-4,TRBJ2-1,TGTGCCAGCAGTTTAATCGATGAGCAGTTCTTC,CASSLIDEQFF
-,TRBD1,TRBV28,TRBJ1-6,TGTGCCAGCAGCCGAGGGACAGGGGATGGCTCACCCCTCCACTTT,CASSRGTGDGSPLHF
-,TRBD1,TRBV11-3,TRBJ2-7,TGTGCCAGCCAGGACAGGGTCCCCTACGAGCAGTACTTC,CASQDRVPYEQYF
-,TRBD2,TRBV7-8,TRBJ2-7,TGTGCCAGCAGCTTAGGAGCTAGCGGGGGGACTAGACCAACCTACGAGCAGTACTTC,CASSLGASGGTRPTYEQYF
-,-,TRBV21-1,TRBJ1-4,TGTGCCAGCGACCAACAGGGTAGAGAAAAACTGTTTTTT,CASDQQGREKLFF
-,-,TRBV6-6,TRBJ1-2,TGTGCCAGCAGTGTTACAGGGCAAGGGGGCTACACCTTC,CASSVTGQGGYTF
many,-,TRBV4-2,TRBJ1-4,TGTGCCAGCAGCCAAGACAGGACTAATGAAAAACTGTTTTTT,CASSQDRTNEKLFF
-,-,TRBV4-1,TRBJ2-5,TGCGCCAGCAGCCAAGGCGGCAGGGAAGAGACCCAGTACTTC,CASSQGGREETQYF
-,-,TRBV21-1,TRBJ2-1,TGTGCCAGCAGCAAAAACCTGCCTGGAGCGGGCAACTACAATGAGCAGTTCTTC,CASSKNLPGAGNYNEQFF
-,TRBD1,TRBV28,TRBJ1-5,TGTGCCAGCAGTCCTCCGGGGGGACAGGGTTTTCAGCCCCAGCATTTT,CASSPPGGQGFQPQHF
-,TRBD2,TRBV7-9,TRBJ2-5,TGTGCCAGCAGCAGTCAGACTAGCGGGGGAGCTCAGACCCAGTACTTC,CASSSQTSGGAQTQYF
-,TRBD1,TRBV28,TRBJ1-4,TGTGCCAGCAGGCAACCGGGACAGGGAGTTTGGGCAACTAATGAAAAACTGTTTTTT,CASRQPGQGVWATNEKLFF
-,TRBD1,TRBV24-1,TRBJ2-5,TGTGCCACCAGTGATTGGGACAGGGGTGGCCAAGAGACCCAGTACTTC,CATSDWDRGGQETQYF
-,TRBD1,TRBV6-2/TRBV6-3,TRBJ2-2,TGTGCCAGCAGTCTCAAGACAGGGGCGAACACCGGGGAGCTGTTTTTT,CASSLKTGANTGELFF
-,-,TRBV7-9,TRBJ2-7,TGTGCCAGCAGCTTCCGTGGGCTCCACTCCTACGAGCAGTACTTC,CASSFRGLHSYEQYF
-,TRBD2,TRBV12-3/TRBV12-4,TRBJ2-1,TGTGCCAGCAGTTGGCTAGCGGGAGATGAGCAGTTCTTC,CASSWLAGDEQFF
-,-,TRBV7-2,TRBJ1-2,TGTGCCAGCAGCTCGGGTCGTTCCAGCGGTGGCTACACCTTC,CASSSGRSSGGYTF
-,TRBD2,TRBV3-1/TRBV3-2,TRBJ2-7,TGTGCCAGCAGCCAAGCTGAAGCGGGAGATTGGTACGAGCAGTACTTC,CASSQAEAGDWYEQYF
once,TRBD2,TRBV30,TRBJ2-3,TGTGCCTGGATTCCGGGACTAGCTCTGGATACGCAGTATTTT,CAWIPGLALDTQYF
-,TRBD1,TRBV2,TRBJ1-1,TGTGCCAGCAAAGGACAGGTTTTGGCTTTCTTT,CASKGQVLAFF
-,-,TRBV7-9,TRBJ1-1,TGTGCCAGCAGCCCCGGAGAAGAAGCTTTCTTT,CASSPGEEAFF
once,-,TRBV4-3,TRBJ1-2,TGCGCCAGCAGCCAAGGAGATGGGCCGGTCTTTGGCTACACCTTC,CASSQGDGPVFGYTF
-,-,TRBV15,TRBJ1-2,TGTGCCACCAGCACCGCGACCGGGGGGGGACATGGCTACACCTTC,CATSTATGGGHGYTF
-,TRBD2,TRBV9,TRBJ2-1,TGTGCCAGCAGCGCGGGGGATTCGCTAGCGGGTCACAATGAGCAGTTCTTC,CASSAGDSLAGHNEQFF
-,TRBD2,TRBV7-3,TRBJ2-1,TGTGCCAGCAGCGTCTCTAGCGGGAGCTCCTACAATGAGCAGTTCTTC,CASSVSSGSSYNEQFF
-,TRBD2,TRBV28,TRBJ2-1,TGTGCCAGCAGTTTCTTTAAAGGACTAGCAATAAGCTCCTACAATGAGCAGTTCTTC,CASSFFKGLAISSYNEQFF
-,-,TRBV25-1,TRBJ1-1,TGTGCCAGCAGTGATGTAGGAGGCATACTAGCTTTCTTT,CASSDVGGILAFF
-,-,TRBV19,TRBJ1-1,TGTGCCAGTAGTATCCGACTCAGGGACACTGAAGCTTTCTTT,CASSIRLRDTEAFF
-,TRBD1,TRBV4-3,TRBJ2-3,TGCGCCAGCAGCCAAGACAGGGGGCGATCAGATACGCAGTATTTT,CASSQDRGRSDTQYF